These 9 T cell receptor beta chains share one sample of origin, sequenced in a study of siplizumab effects on memory and regulatory T cells. Clones were sequenced by immunoSEQ multiplex PCR, and TCRdb holds only the in-frame ones, with some missing. The data show fewer than 85,000 clones, 95% seen once. The sample comprised CD8+ T cells sorted from blood. The receptors here all came from a human donor in good health.

Comment on this clone: One junction end disagrees with the germline gene, perhaps due to a read error. The chain has TRBV6-5 and TRBJ2-4; D is perhaps TRBD2 (5 bases). The CDR3 has 15 amino acids. Germline-derived CDR1 and CDR2 are MNHEY and SVGAGI. CDR3 sequence: CAISATSGIKNIQYF. In nucleotides, the CDR3 is TGTGCCATCAGTGCTACCAGCGGTATCAAAAACATTCAGTACTTC.

The rearrangement links TRBV14 to TRBJ2-7, with TRBD1 identical over 7 bases. Germline lookup yields CDR1 SGHDN and CDR2 FVKESK. This CDR3 is built from 18 residues. V lost 0 bases to trimming and J lost 0 bases; unmatched junction nucleotides: 11. The CDR3, as DNA: TGTGCCAGCAGCCAAGATTTTCCTGATGCAGGGGGCTCCTACGAGCAGTACTTC. Residues: CASSQDFPDAGGSYEQYF.

The chain links TRBV2 to TRBJ1-4; D is undetermined. The V gene lost 6 bases and the J gene lost 0 bases, with 11 bases spanning the gap. The CDR3 extends over 15 amino acids. Germline V CDR1 and CDR2: SNHLY, FYNNEI. CDR3 amino acids: CASSDHIATNEKLFF. The CDR3, as DNA: TGTGCCAGCAGCGACCACATAGCAACTAATGAAAAACTGTTTTTT. Full variable domain (missing parts from reference TRBV2 and TRBJ1-4): EPEVTQTPSHQVTQMGQEVILRCVPISNHLYFYWYRQILGQKVEFLVSFYNNEISEKSEIFDDQFSVERPDGSNFTLKIRSTKLEDSAMYFCASSDHIATNEKLFFGSGTQLSVL.

The chain couples TRBV2 to TRBJ1-1; D remains unclear. From germline, CDR1 is SNHLY and CDR2 FYNNEI. The CDR3 runs to 13 residues. V shed 2 bases and J shed 0 bases, with 4 bases lying between them. The DNA of the CDR3 is TGTGCCAGCAGTGAAACCTTGAACACTGAAGCTTTCTTT. Amino acids: CASSETLNTEAFF.

The genes are TRBV6-4 and TRBJ2-3; D may be TRBD2 (6 bases). Germline CDR1 reads MRHNA; CDR2 reads SNTAGT. This CDR3 spans 14 amino acids. Trimming took 6 bases from V and 1 from J, leaving 11 bases between them. CDR3 coding DNA: TGTGCCAGCAGCAGCTCGGGGGGCACAGATACGCAGTATTTT. Its protein is CASSSSGGTDTQYF.

This rearrangement joins TRBV7-3 to TRBJ1-1; D not certain. Germline CDR1 reads SGHTA; CDR2 reads FQGTGA. The CDR3 consists of 13 residues. The V end was cut by 5 bases, the J end by 1 base, with 8 bases between. CDR3: CASSQVGNTEAFF. The CDR3 DNA reads as TGTGCCAGCAGCCAGGTCGGGAACACTGAAGCTTTCTTT.

This clone was counted only a few times. The rearrangement joins TRBV7-9 to TRBJ2-7, with TRBD2 as a possible D gene (5 bases). This CDR3 is 14 amino acids long. The germline V gene has CDR1 SEHNR and CDR2 FQNEAQ (reference sequence). With 2 bases removed from V and 3 bases from J, the gap between germline ends came to 11 bases. This chain's CDR3 is CASSLIGSGYEQYF. CDR3 DNA sequence: TGTGCCAGCAGCTTAATTGGAAGCGGCTACGAGCAGTACTTC.

DNA for the CDR3: TGTGCCAGCAGCAAAGTTGAGAACACTAGCGGGAGGGAGGGGGCTGCCTACTCCTACAATGAGCAGTTCTTC. Its translation is CASSKVENTSGREGAAYSYNEQFF. This chain joins TRBV21-1 and TRBJ2-1; TRBD2 is taken as the D call from the table, unchecked against the DNA. TRBV21-1 is tagged as a pseudogene. This CDR3 is built from 24 residues.

The rearrangement joins TRBV9 to TRBJ2-7; D is unresolved. The V and J ends lost 3 bases and 2 bases respectively, with 9 bases between them. CDR3 size: 13 residues. The germline gives CDR1 SGDLS, CDR2 YYNGEE. Here the CDR3 DNA reads TGTGCCAGCAGCGGTTCTAGAGCCTACGAGCAGTACTTC. It yields the protein CASSGSRAYEQYF.